This T cell receptor beta chain was sequenced during a study of T cells in Graves' hyperthyroidism and ophthalmopathy. The CDR3 totals 15 residues. Germline V gene lookup returns CDR1 LNHDA and CDR2 SQIVND (reference sequence). Germline trimming cut 6 bases from V and 2 bases from J; bases unmatched to any gene: 5. The CDR3 regions of TCR beta were amplified from RNA transcripts. During a first-round RT-PCR of the TCR CDR3, the HTBI primer set was used. From the multiplex PCR reads, TCRdb called clonotypes with MiXCR, one entry per CDR3 protein. The sample has some 270,000 distinct CDR3 sequences; about 24% are singletons.

The chain couples TRBV19 to TRBJ1-5; 9 bases match TRBD1. The origin of this receptor is a woman in her forties with Graves' ophthalmopathy. The sample comprised blood. The CDR3 sequence: CASRDRGKGNQPQHF. The CDR3 DNA sequence: TGTGCCAGTAGAGACAGGGGGAAGGGCAATCAGCCCCAGCATTTT. Full variable domain (outside the CDR3, taken from reference TRBV19 and TRBJ1-5): DGGITQSPKYLFRKEGQNVTLSCEQNLNHDAMYWYRQDPGQGLRLIYYSQIVNDFQKGDIAEGYSVSREKKESFPLTVTSAQKNPTAFYLCASRDRGKGNQPQHFGDGTRLSIL.